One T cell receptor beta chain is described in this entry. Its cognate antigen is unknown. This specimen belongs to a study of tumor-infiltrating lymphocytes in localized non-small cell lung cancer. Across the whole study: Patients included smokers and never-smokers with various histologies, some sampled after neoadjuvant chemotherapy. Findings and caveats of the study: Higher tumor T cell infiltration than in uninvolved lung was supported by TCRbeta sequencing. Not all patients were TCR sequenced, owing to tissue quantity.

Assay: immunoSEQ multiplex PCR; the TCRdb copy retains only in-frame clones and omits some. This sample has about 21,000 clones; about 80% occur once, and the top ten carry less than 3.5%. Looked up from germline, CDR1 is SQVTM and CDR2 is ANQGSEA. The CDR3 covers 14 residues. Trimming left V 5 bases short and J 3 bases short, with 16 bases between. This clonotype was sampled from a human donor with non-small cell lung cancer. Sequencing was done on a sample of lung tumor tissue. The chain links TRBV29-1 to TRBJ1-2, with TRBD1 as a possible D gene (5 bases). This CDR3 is CSVTGGAEDYGYTF. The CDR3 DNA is TGCAGCGTTACGGGAGGGGCGGAAGACTATGGCTACACCTTC.